A selection of T cell receptor beta chains follows, all from one sample in a study of cytomegalovirus exposure and HLA in healthy donors. Profiled with immunoSEQ multiplex PCR; TCRdb holds only in-frame clones, not every one. Among 15,000 to 20,000 clones, roughly 70% were seen once, and the ten largest hold more than 3.5%. The sample comprised PBMCs. The receptors derive from a young man in good health and CMV-seronegative. The CDR3 runs from the conserved cysteine through the conserved F or W. The D gene is left open where the match is weak. Not all rows give a size; the values are once, few, many and, for expanded clones, a class.

TGTGCCTCGGGTCCCGGGACAGGGACCTATGGCTACACCTTC	CASGPGTGTYGYTF	TRBD1	14	TRBJ1-2	NA	TRBV10-3
TGTGCCAGCAGCCAAGGACAGGGGGCGATCGGAGAAAAACTGTTTTTT	CASSQGQGAIGEKLFF	TRBD1	16	TRBJ1-4	few	TRBV14
TGCGCCAGCAGCCAGGATGGGGGGGCTAATGAAAAACTGTTTTTT	CASSQDGGANEKLFF	NA	15	TRBJ1-4	NA	TRBV5-1
TGCAGCGTTGAAGATACGGGACAGGGGATTCGCTCCTATGGCTACACCTTC	CSVEDTGQGIRSYGYTF	TRBD1	17	TRBJ1-2	NA	TRBV29-1
TGCAGCGTCCAGGACAGTTCACATCAGCCCCAGCATTTT	CSVQDSSHQPQHF	NA	13	TRBJ1-5	NA	TRBV29-1
TGTGCCAGCAGCCTAGGCGGGGGCGGCCAAGAGACCCAGTACTTC	CASSLGGGGQETQYF	NA	15	TRBJ2-5	NA	TRBV9
TGTGCCAGCAGCCCGGGACAGGGGGGCTATGGCTACACCTTC	CASSPGQGGYGYTF	TRBD1	14	TRBJ1-2	NA	TRBV7-9
TGCACCAGCAGCCAACTAGCGGGGCTCTCTGGGGCCAACGTCCTGACTTTC	CTSSQLAGLSGANVLTF	NA	17	TRBJ2-6	NA	TRBV1
TGTGCCAGCAGATTTAACAGGGGTGGGGACACTGAAGCTTTCTTT	CASRFNRGGDTEAFF	TRBD1	15	TRBJ1-1	NA	TRBV6-5
TGCGCCAGCAGCCAAGACAGCCTGAACACTGAAGCTTTCTTT	CASSQDSLNTEAFF	NA	14	TRBJ1-1	once	TRBV5-1
TGTGCCAGCAGTTCCCTAGGGACAAATCAGCCCCAGCATTTT	CASSSLGTNQPQHF	NA	14	TRBJ1-5	NA	TRBV28
TGTGCCTGGAGCCGAGCCCCAGCGGGGGGCACAGATACGCAGTATTTT	CAWSRAPAGGTDTQYF	TRBD2	16	TRBJ2-3	NA	TRBV30
TGCAGCGCCGAGGTGGGGGGGGGCGCTGAAGCTTTCTTT	CSAEVGGGAEAFF	NA	13	TRBJ1-1	NA	TRBV29-1
TGTGCCAGCAGTGCAACGGGGGGGCACACAGATACGCAGTATTTT	CASSATGGHTDTQYF	TRBD2	15	TRBJ2-3	few	TRBV25-1
TGTGCCAGCAGCTTGGATCGCGGGAGTGTGTACGAGCAGTACTTC	CASSLDRGSVYEQYF	TRBD2	15	TRBJ2-7	NA	TRBV5-4
TGCGCCAGCAGCTTGGCCGGACTAGCGGGCGAGCAGTACTTC	CASSLAGLAGEQYF	TRBD2	14	TRBJ2-7	NA	TRBV5-1
TGTGCCAGCCACAGGGACGGACCCTACGAGCAGTACTTC	CASHRDGPYEQYF	NA	13	TRBJ2-7	NA	TRBV6-1
TGTGCCTGGAGTGTATACGTCCAGCAAGAGACCCAGTACTTC	CAWSVYVQQETQYF	NA	14	TRBJ2-5	once	TRBV30
TGCGCCAGCAGCCCGGCGGGAGGCGACCCTCGGGAGCAGTACTTC	CASSPAGGDPREQYF	TRBD2	15	TRBJ2-7	NA	TRBV5-1